One TCR beta chain is described in this entry. In the source study's methods: Estimated nucleated cell counts came from reference gene primer amplification. TCRdb's table, derived via immunoSEQ multiplex PCR, lists solely in-frame clones and lacks some. The D gene and trimming were derived from the DNA, and the V and J assignments and clone size from that table. The sample records approximately 280,000 clones, roughly 86% being singletons. The data originate from a study of blood T cell repertoires in COVID-19. At the level of the study: Sites in the United States, Italy and Spain provided acute and convalescent COVID-19 samples. PBMCs, B-cell-depleted T cells, or T cells provided the cDNA or gDNA that made up the material.

Germline values: CDR1 SGHRS, CDR2 YFSETQ. V shed 3 bases and J shed 0 bases, with 12 bases lying between them. The CDR3 loop spans 15 amino acids. The rearrangement joins TRBV5-1 to TRBJ1-1; possibly TRBD1 for D (5 bases). The sequenced sample was peripheral blood. This clonotype originated in a man aged 18 to 35 with active or convalescent COVID-19. The CDR3 DNA follows: TGCGCCAGCAGCTCTGGCGGGACCGTGAACACTGAAGCTTTCTTT. As protein: CASSSGGTVNTEAFF.